The next 17 T cell receptor beta chains were all read from a single sample in a study of cytomegalovirus exposure and HLA in healthy donors. The data were produced by immunoSEQ multiplex PCR, yet TCRdb's version contains in-frame clones alone and is incomplete. The data contain about 64,000 clones, about 95% of them singletons. The sample taken for sequencing was PBMCs. The receptors come from a woman aged 18-35 years in good health and CMV-seropositive.

This chain's CDR3 is CASSIDAGVKNIQYF. In DNA, the CDR3 is TGTGCCAGTAGTATAGACGCGGGAGTAAAAAACATTCAGTACTTC. J is TRBJ2-4 and V is TRBV19; the match to TRBD2 covers 7 bases. Germline V gene data show CDR1 as LNHDA and CDR2 as SQIVND (reference sequence). Trimming cost V 0 bases and J 4 bases; bases outside gene matches: 3. The CDR3 has 15 amino acids.

V gene TRBV2 combines with J gene TRBJ2-1; 7 bases are a match to TRBD2. The length of the CDR3 is 14 residues. Germline-derived CDR1 and CDR2 are SNHLY and FYNNEI. Trimming at V came to 1 base and at J to 4 bases, leaving 1 base not matched to a gene. CDR3 sequence reads: CASSEGEGYNEQFF. CDR3 nucleotide sequence: TGTGCCAGCAGTGAAGGGGAGGGATACAATGAGCAGTTCTTC.

The chain is built from TRBV2 and TRBJ1-5, with TRBD1 as a possible D gene (6 bases). CDR3 length: 13 residues. V dropped 8 bases and J dropped 3 bases, with 11 bases sitting between them. The germline CDR1 and CDR2 sequences are SNHLY and FYNNEI. CDR3 in DNA: TGTGCCAGCGTCGGACAGTTCAATCAGCCCCAGCATTTT. Protein sequence: CASVGQFNQPQHF. Full variable domain (rest looked up from reference TRBV2 and TRBJ1-5): EPEVTQTPSHQVTQMGQEVILRCVPISNHLYFYWYRQILGQKVEFLVSFYNNEISEKSEIFDDQFSVERPDGSNFTLKIRSTKLEDSAMYFCASVGQFNQPQHFGDGTRLSIL.

Here the CDR3 reads CASSNLGVETQYF. CDR3 bases: TGTGCCAGCAGTAATTTAGGGGTGGAGACCCAGTACTTC. The rearrangement links TRBV28 to TRBJ2-5; TRBD1 is a possible D gene (5 bases). The germline CDR1 and CDR2 sequences are MDHEN and SYDVKM. CDR3 length: 13 amino acids. Between the trimmed V and J ends, which lost 5 bases and 5 bases, there was a span of 12 bases.

The V gene is TRBV28, the J gene TRBJ1-6, with 7 bases identical to TRBD1. The CDR3 sequence is 17 residues long. Germline-derived CDR1 and CDR2 are MDHEN and SYDVKM. V shed 6 bases, J shed 6 bases, and the junction held 14 bases outside the gene matches. CDR3 nucleotides: TGTGCCAGCAGCCCCAGGTTTGGGTCAGGGGGTAATTCACCCCTCCACTTT. The encoded protein is CASSPRFGSGGNSPLHF.

This clone was counted a few times. The chain recombines TRBV5-1 with TRBJ1-1; TRBD1 aligns across 7 bases. V lost 4 bases and J lost 1; bases outside the gene matches: 7. Germline lookup yields CDR1 SGHRS and CDR2 YFSETQ. This CDR3 contains 15 residues. CDR3 nucleotide sequence: TGCGCCAGCAGCGCCACAGGGGTTAGGAACACTGAAGCTTTCTTT. Its translation is CASSATGVRNTEAFF.

The genes are TRBV28 and TRBJ2-3; a possible D gene is TRBD2 (5 bases). This CDR3 is built from 14 residues. CDR1 and CDR2 (germline): MDHEN, SYDVKM. V was trimmed by 11 bases and J by 4 bases, leaving 19 bases between them. CDR3 sequence (DNA): TGTGCCTCATCCGTCTCGCGGGTCTCAGATACGCAGTATTTT. Protein product: CASSVSRVSDTQYF.

This chain joins TRBV6-5 and TRBJ2-1; 7 bases align to TRBD1. This CDR3 contains 15 residues. Germline loops: CDR1 MNHEY, CDR2 SVGAGI. Trimming took 5 bases from V and 1 from J; bases not matched to a gene: 5. The DNA of the CDR3 is TGTGCCAGCAGTCTAACAGGGGAATCCTACAATGAGCAGTTCTTC. It translates to CASSLTGESYNEQFF.

This chain links TRBV14 with TRBJ2-7, with D uncertain. Germline loops: CDR1 SGHDN, CDR2 FVKESK. V was shortened by 0 bases and J by 7 bases, with 10 bases between the two germline ends. The CDR3 has 13 residues. As DNA, the CDR3 is TGTGCCAGCAGCCAAGAGTTTTGGAGTGAGCAGTACTTC. It specifies CASSQEFWSEQYF.

The chain couples TRBV6-5 to TRBJ1-1; the D is unclear. Trimming cost V 7 bases and J 3 bases, with 6 bases left between them. Looked up from germline, CDR1 is MNHEY and CDR2 is SVGAGI. The CDR3 consists of 11 residues. CDR3 loop: CASTFYTEAFF. DNA of the CDR3: TGTGCCAGCACCTTCTACACTGAAGCTTTCTTT.

V usage is TRBV28 and J usage is TRBJ1-2; D might be TRBD1 (5 bases). V shed 6 bases and J shed 5 bases, with 13 bases lying between them. This CDR3 is 13 amino acids long. Germline CDR1 MDHEN, CDR2 SYDVKM. The CDR3 loop reads CASRRGGGYGYTF. CDR3 nucleotides: TGTGCCAGCAGACGGGGGGGTGGTTATGGCTACACCTTC.

This clone was seen only once. The chain recombines TRBV5-1 with TRBJ2-5, with 9 bases aligning to TRBD2. This CDR3 has 16 residues. V shed 2 bases, J shed 7 bases, and the junction held 12 bases outside the gene matches. Per germline, CDR1 SGHRS and CDR2 YFSETQ. CDR3 in amino acids: CASSFSGGGANLTQYF. The CDR3, as DNA: TGCGCCAGCAGCTTTTCTGGCGGGGGGGCCAATCTGACCCAGTACTTC.

This chain links TRBV27 with TRBJ1-1; D unresolved. The CDR3 has 15 amino acids. CDR1 is MNHEY, CDR2 SMNVEV, per germline (reference sequence). Trimming removed 11 bases at V and 7 bases at J, with 26 bases between. In DNA form, the CDR3 reads TGTGCCGAGGTGGGCCTTGGACTGTCTCCCTTTGAAGCTTTCTTT. Its protein product is CAEVGLGLSPFEAFF.

The V and J genes are TRBV2 and TRBJ2-1; TRBD1 might be the D (6 bases). The germline V gene encodes CDR1 SNHLY and CDR2 FYNNEI. CDR3 length equals 11 residues. V lost 10 bases to trimming and J lost 8 bases, with 12 bases between them. The CDR3 region is CATRGRYEQFF. The CDR3 DNA sequence: TGTGCCACCAGGGGCCGGTATGAGCAGTTCTTC.

The chain recombines TRBV19 with TRBJ2-5; 12 bases align to TRBD2. CDR1 is LNHDA, CDR2 SQIVND, per germline (reference sequence). V shed 4 bases and J 4 bases; nucleotides not matched to a gene: 4. The CDR3 extends over 15 amino acids. The DNA of the CDR3 is TGTGCCAGTAGTAGGACTAGCGGGATAGGAGAGACCCAGTACTTC. Translation gives CASSRTSGIGETQYF. Full variable domain (rest looked up from reference TRBV19 and TRBJ2-5): DGGITQSPKYLFRKEGQNVTLSCEQNLNHDAMYWYRQDPGQGLRLIYYSQIVNDFQKGDIAEGYSVSREKKESFPLTVTSAQKNPTAFYLCASSRTSGIGETQYFGPGTRLLVL.

Turning to this clone: This specimen includes other DNA sequences encoding the same CDR3. This chain links TRBV28 with TRBJ2-7, with a tentative D call TRBD2 (5 bases). The length of the CDR3 is 13 residues. The V end lost 3 bases, the J end lost 1 base, and 7 bases lay between the germline ends. Per the germline V gene, CDR1 is MDHEN and CDR2 is SYDVKM. CDR3 nucleotide sequence: TGTGCCAGCAGTTTGGCGGGTTCCTACGAGCAGTACTTC. It codes for CASSLAGSYEQYF.

Details on this clone: Other DNA variants within this sample encode the same CDR3. The genes are TRBV6-4 and TRBJ2-3; D ambiguous. The CDR3 covers 13 residues. With 8 bases removed from V and 2 bases from J, the gap between germline ends came to 11 bases. Germline V lookup: CDR1 MRHNA, CDR2 SNTAGT. The CDR3 DNA is TGTGCCAGCGGTGCAGGCCACACAGATACGCAGTATTTT. It yields the protein CASGAGHTDTQYF.